The present T cell receptor (beta chain) was sequenced within a study of T cell repertoires in aging, cancer and after chemotherapy. Study information: About 9 million TCR reads were in the whole dataset.

The template was genomic DNA from peripheral blood, not RNA. Rearranged V-D-J TRB sequences were amplified with a mixed TRB-A/B primer pool. TCRdb independently ran MiXCR on the multiplex PCR reads; one entry per CDR3 protein. The profile shows around 12,000 distinct CDR3 sequences, roughly 26% of them singletons. Germline-derived CDR1 and CDR2 are DFQATT and SNEGSKA (reference sequence). The V segment lost 6 bases and the J segment 1 base; nucleotides outside the gene matches: 7. CDR3 length: 15 amino acids. Whole-study findings and limits: Untreated cancer patients had significantly lower blood TCR diversity than age-matched healthy donors.

To note about this clonotype: Its antigen is undetermined.

The TCR sequence derives from a human donor in good health. Sequences were obtained from blood. V gene TRBV20-1 combines with J gene TRBJ2-5; TRBD2 agrees at 11 bases. CDR3 nucleotide sequence: TGCAGTGCCCAGGGACTAGCGGTTCCCCAAGAGACCCAGTACTTC. Translating it yields CSAQGLAVPQETQYF.